Shown below are 27 T cell receptor beta chains from a single sample sequenced in a study of blood T cell repertoires in COVID-19. The assay was immunoSEQ multiplex PCR, and TCRdb's table has in-frame clones only and misses some. The sample has about 250,000 clones; about 79% are singletons. Material: peripheral blood. The receptor source for this set is a man aged 80 or over with acute or convalescent COVID-19.

This chain connects TRBV19 to TRBJ1-2; TRBD1 matches at 7 bases. With 4 bases clipped from V and 3 bases from J, the junction kept 8 bases outside the gene matches. Germline CDR1 is LNHDA and CDR2 is SQIVND (reference sequence). The length of the CDR3 is 15 residues. This CDR3 is CASSTQTGSYYGYTF. The CDR3 DNA sequence: TGTGCCAGTAGTACCCAGACAGGGTCGTACTATGGCTACACCTTC.

Only a few counts were recorded for this clone. The chain carries TRBV25-1 and TRBJ2-7; tentative D call: TRBD1 (7 bases). The CDR3 has 15 residues. V shed 5 bases and J shed 5 bases, with 19 bases lying between them. Germline lookup yields CDR1 MGHDK and CDR2 SYGVNS. CDR3 nucleotide sequence: TGTGCCAGCAGTCCCCTTACGCAGGGGGGCCACGAGCAGTACTTC. As protein: CASSPLTQGGHEQYF.

This chain links TRBV27 with TRBJ2-3; the D gene is possibly TRBD1 (6 bases). Germline-derived CDR1 and CDR2 are MNHEY and SMNVEV (reference sequence). CDR3 length equals 14 residues. V was trimmed by 3 bases and J by 4 bases, leaving 11 bases between them. Written as DNA, the CDR3 is TGTGCCAGCAGTTTGAACAGGGCGGCAGATACGCAGTATTTT. Amino acids: CASSLNRAADTQYF.

The V and J genes are TRBV28 and TRBJ2-5, with D possibly being TRBD1 (8 bases). The CDR3 sequence is 15 residues long. Trimming cost V 4 bases and J 4 bases, with 16 bases left between them. Germline loops: CDR1 MDHEN, CDR2 SYDVKM. The CDR3 is CASSSGGTGRETQYF. CDR3 nucleotide sequence: TGTGCCAGCAGTTCCGGGGGGACAGGTCGAGAGACCCAGTACTTC.

The chain combines TRBV6-5 with TRBJ1-4, with 8 bases matching TRBD1. The CDR3 is 13 residues long. J gave up 7 bases and V 6 bases, and 4 bases lay outside the gene matches. Germline assignment: CDR1 MNHEY and CDR2 SVGAGI. The CDR3 DNA reads TGTGCCAGCAGAAGACAGGGGAGTGAAAAACTGTTTTTT. It encodes CASRRQGSEKLFF.

The chain couples TRBV29-1 to TRBJ1-4, with D possibly matching TRBD1 (5 bases). This CDR3 has 13 residues. V was trimmed by 4 bases and J by 7 bases, leaving 13 bases between them. From germline, CDR1 is SQVTM and CDR2 ANQGSEA. CDR3 in amino acids: CSVGGGVGEKLFF. Here the CDR3 DNA reads TGCAGCGTTGGGGGAGGGGTTGGTGAAAAACTGTTTTTT. Combining the CDR3 with reference TRBV29-1 and TRBJ1-4 gives the whole variable domain SAVISQKPSRDICQRGTSLTIQCQVDSQVTMMFWYRQQPGQSLTLIATANQGSEATYESGFVIDKFPISRPNLTFSTLTVSNMSPEDSSIYLCSVGGGVGEKLFFGSGTQLSVL.

The chain joins TRBV6-6 to TRBJ1-5; 8 bases align to TRBD1. CDR1 is MNHNY, CDR2 SVGAGI, per germline (reference sequence). The CDR3 is 14 residues long. V dropped 10 bases and J dropped 1; count of bases not matched to a gene: 6. For the CDR3, the DNA is TGTGCCACTCAGGGGGCAAGGAGCAATCAGCCCCAGCATTTT. The encoded protein is CATQGARSNQPQHF.

CDR3: CASSPAGSRTEAFF. For the CDR3, the DNA is TGTGCCAGCTCACCAGCAGGGTCTCGCACTGAAGCTTTCTTT. V usage is TRBV18 and J usage is TRBJ1-1, with a possible D match to TRBD1 (5 bases). There are 14 residues in the CDR3. CDR1 is KGHSH and CDR2 is LQKENI in the germline V gene. Deletions cut 2 bases from V and 4 bases from J, with 11 bases between.

This clone has a single count. The chain employs TRBV30 and TRBJ1-6; 9 bases match TRBD1. The junction had 8 bases not matched to a gene; V was cut back by 3 bases and J by 2 bases. The germline gives CDR1 GTSNPN, CDR2 SVGIG (reference sequence). The length of the CDR3 is 17 residues. The CDR3 nucleotides are TGTGCCTGGAGAAAGGTACAGGGGGCAACCTATAATTCACCCCTCCACTTT. It yields the protein CAWRKVQGATYNSPLHF.

As DNA, the CDR3 is TGTGCCAGCAGTTCGGCGGGACTAGCCAAAAACATTCAGTACTTC. Translated, it gives CASSSAGLAKNIQYF. This chain uses TRBV6-2 or TRBV6-3 with TRBJ2-4, with a tentative D call TRBD2 (6 bases). This CDR3 has 15 residues. V dropped 4 bases and J dropped 0 bases, with 10 bases sitting between them. CDR1 is MNHEY, CDR2 SVGEGT, per germline.

In DNA, the CDR3 is TGTGCCAGCAGCCCCGGGACAGGACTTTATGGCTACACCTTC. Protein sequence: CASSPGTGLYGYTF. The chain recombines TRBV11-2 with TRBJ1-2, with 8 bases lining up with TRBD1. This CDR3 region has 14 residues. CDR1 and CDR2 (germline): SGHAT, FQNNGV. After removal of 5 bases from V and 5 bases from J, the junction contained 7 bases not matched to a gene.

The chain has TRBV30 and TRBJ2-2, with 8 bases fitting TRBD2. The trim removed 3 bases at V and 3 bases at J, leaving 3 bases unmatched. Looked up from germline, CDR1 is GTSNPN and CDR2 is SVGIG (reference sequence). This CDR3 has 14 amino acids. CDR3 sequence reads: CAWSKLADTGELFF. Written as DNA, the CDR3 is TGTGCCTGGAGCAAACTAGCGGACACCGGGGAGCTGTTTTTT.

The chain has TRBV27 and TRBJ2-2; D is ambiguous. CDR1 is MNHEY and CDR2 is SMNVEV in the germline V gene (reference sequence). The CDR3 has 14 amino acids. Trimming removed 0 bases from V and 7 bases from J, with 9 bases in between. CDR3 coding DNA: TGTGCCAGCAGTTTATCTCGAGGAATCGGGGAGCTGTTTTTT. This translates into CASSLSRGIGELFF.

The V gene is TRBV7-2, the J gene TRBJ2-7; 7 bases line up with TRBD2. The germline V gene has CDR1 SGHTA and CDR2 FQGNSA. The CDR3 length is 14 residues. Trimming took 4 bases from V and 6 from J; bases not matched to a gene: 9. The CDR3 DNA follows: TGTGCCAGCAGCTCTAGCGGCAGGGTCGGCGAGCAGTACTTC. It translates to CASSSSGRVGEQYF.

In DNA form, the CDR3 reads TGTGCCAGCAGCCCCGACCAGGGTTTCATACGCACAGATACGCAGTATTTT. It encodes CASSPDQGFIRTDTQYF. The V call is TRBV5-6, the J call TRBJ2-3; D might be TRBD1 (5 bases). CDR1 is SGHDT, CDR2 YYEEEE, per germline. This CDR3 contains 17 residues. With 4 bases removed from V and 1 base from J, the gap between germline ends came to 19 bases.

The chain joins TRBV18 to TRBJ1-1; the match to TRBD1 covers 7 bases. This CDR3 spans 15 amino acids. Germline V gene sequence: CDR1 KGHSH, CDR2 LQKENI. J gave up 3 bases and V 1 base, and 5 bases lay outside the gene matches. CDR3 amino acids: CASSPRRTGDTEAFF. DNA for the CDR3: TGTGCCAGCTCACCACGCCGGACAGGAGACACTGAAGCTTTCTTT.

The gene calls are TRBV5-4 and TRBJ2-5; a weak D match, TRBD2 (7 bases). V was trimmed by 2 bases and J by 1 base, leaving 12 bases between them. Germline values: CDR1 SGHNT, CDR2 YYREEE (reference sequence). CDR3 length: 15 residues. CDR3: CASSFGGQFQETQYF. CDR3 DNA sequence: TGTGCCAGCAGCTTCGGGGGGCAGTTCCAAGAGACCCAGTACTTC.

CDR3 sequence: CASSPGQDPPGELFF. For the CDR3, the DNA is TGTGCCAGCAGCCCCGGACAGGACCCTCCTGGGGAGCTGTTTTTT. The V call is TRBV6-5, the J call TRBJ2-2; 7 bases agree with TRBD1. This CDR3 is 15 amino acids long. With V trimmed by 6 bases and J by 8 bases, 12 bases remained unmatched. Germline values: CDR1 MNHEY, CDR2 SVGAGI.

The chain carries TRBV25-1 and TRBJ1-2, with D unclear. Trimming removed 3 bases from V and 8 bases from J, with 16 bases in between. CDR1 is MGHDK, CDR2 SYGVNS, per germline. The CDR3 covers 14 residues. The CDR3 region has the DNA TGTGCCAGCAGTGATGGGGTGACGTCGGGAGGCTACACCTTC. It translates to CASSDGVTSGGYTF.

This chain joins TRBV5-6 and TRBJ2-3; possibly TRBD2 for D (6 bases). V was cut by 1 base and J by 5 bases, with 23 bases left in between. CDR1 is SGHDT, CDR2 YYEEEE, per germline. The CDR3 contains 18 residues. CDR3 coding DNA: TGTGCCAGCAGCTTGACGGTTGGGGCGGGGTCTACGAGAGATACGCAGTATTTT. This encodes CASSLTVGAGSTRDTQYF.

This chain uses TRBV21-1 with TRBJ2-5; the D call in the table, TRBD1, was not verified against the DNA. TRBV21-1 is listed as a pseudogene. The CDR3 has 17 amino acids. The CDR3 DNA sequence: TGTGCCAGCAGCAAAGGGTATAGGACAGGGCGTCAAGAGACCCAGTACTTC. Translation: CASSKGYRTGRQETQYF.

There are a few counts of this clone. The gene calls are TRBV6-6 and TRBJ2-7; TRBD1 aligns across 9 bases. V was clipped by 2 bases and J by 5 bases; unmatched bases: 10. Germline CDR1 reads MNHNY; CDR2 reads SVGAGI (reference sequence). The CDR3 spans 16 residues. The CDR3 loop reads CASSYGYRTGVDEQYF. The CDR3 DNA follows: TGTGCCAGCAGTTACGGGTACAGGACAGGGGTAGACGAGCAGTACTTC.

CDR3 coding DNA: TGTGCCAGCAGACGGGGACAGTTGGACTCCTACGAGCAGTACTTC. Protein product: CASRRGQLDSYEQYF. This chain links TRBV2 with TRBJ2-7, with TRBD1 identical over 7 bases. The CDR3 totals 15 residues. Trimming took 6 bases from V and 0 from J; bases not matched to a gene: 8. Germline V gives CDR1 SNHLY, CDR2 FYNNEI.

This chain joins TRBV21-1 and TRBJ2-5; the DNA was not used to check the table's D call, TRBD1. TRBV21-1 is described as a pseudogene. This CDR3 has 18 residues. The CDR3 coding sequence is TGTGCCAGCAGCAAAGGGCGGACAGGGGGCGGATTGAGGGAGACCCAGTACTTC. This codes for CASSKGRTGGGLRETQYF.

The chain carries TRBV12-5 and TRBJ2-7; 8 bases align to TRBD2. The V segment lost 2 bases and the J segment 1 base; nucleotides outside the gene matches: 10. This CDR3 spans 17 amino acids. CDR1 and CDR2 (germline): LGHNT, FRNRAP. The CDR3 coding sequence is TGTGCTAGTGGTTTGATATCTTTCGGGGGGGAGTCCTACGAGCAGTACTTC. Its protein is CASGLISFGGESYEQYF.

This chain uses TRBV7-9 with TRBJ2-1, with a possible D match to TRBD2 (5 bases). Germline V gene data show CDR1 as SEHNR and CDR2 as FQNEAQ (reference sequence). The CDR3 length is 14 residues. With 3 bases removed from V and 5 bases from J, the gap between germline ends came to 11 bases. The CDR3 region has the DNA TGTGCCAGCAGCTTCGGGCAGCGGCACAATGAGCAGTTCTTC. Translation gives CASSFGQRHNEQFF.

The chain couples TRBV5-1 to TRBJ1-6; possibly TRBD1 for D (6 bases). CDR1 is SGHRS, CDR2 YFSETQ, per germline. This CDR3 spans 17 amino acids. Trimming pared 4 bases from V and 0 bases from J, leaving 14 bases between. CDR3 bases: TGCGCCAGCAGCCCAAACGGACAGAGCTCCTATAATTCACCCCTCCACTTT. It is translated as CASSPNGQSSYNSPLHF.